Following are 32 T cell receptor beta chains from one sample sequenced in a study of cytomegalovirus exposure and HLA in healthy donors. The PCR employed 60 Vbeta primers together with 13 Jbeta primers. Assay: immunoSEQ multiplex PCR; the TCRdb copy retains only in-frame clones and omits some. Among tens of thousands of clones, 70% to 85% were seen once, and the ten largest hold 2.5% to 3.5%. The specimen sequenced was PBMCs. These receptors were collected from a man aged 45 to 65 in good health and CMV-seronegative.

V is TRBV6-8 and J is TRBJ1-1; TRBD1 agrees at 8 bases. The germline CDR1 and CDR2 sequences are MNHGY and SAAAGT. This CDR3 has 15 amino acids. J gave up 4 bases and V 0 bases, and 4 bases lay outside the gene matches. The CDR3 DNA reads as TGTGCCAGCAGTTACTCGACAGGGGTTGGCACTGAAGCTTTCTTT. Translating it yields CASSYSTGVGTEAFF.

The chain combines TRBV27 with TRBJ2-3; D is possibly TRBD2 (5 bases). The germline V and J ends were trimmed by 1 base and 2 bases, with 13 bases remaining between them. CDR1 is MNHEY and CDR2 is SMNVEV in the germline V gene (reference sequence). The CDR3 is 16 amino acids. The CDR3 DNA follows: TGTGCCAGCAGTTTATTGGGCGGAGGAGCCACAGATACGCAGTATTTT. Its protein is CASSLLGGGATDTQYF.

The J gene is TRBJ1-2, the V gene TRBV28, with D tentatively TRBD1 (5 bases). This CDR3 has 15 amino acids. V gave up 7 bases and J gave up 4 bases, with 19 bases separating them. CDR1 and CDR2 (germline): MDHEN, SYDVKM. The CDR3 protein is CASTRDGGFGYGYTF. CDR3 bases: TGTGCCAGCACCAGGGACGGGGGTTTTGGCTATGGCTACACCTTC.

CDR3 region: CASSLSTGGLDVNEQFF. Here the CDR3 DNA reads TGTGCCAGCAGTTTATCTACGGGGGGGCTGGATGTTAATGAGCAGTTCTTC. V usage is TRBV27 and J usage is TRBJ2-1; 8 positions match TRBD2. V trimming: 0 bases; J trimming: 7 bases; junction bases outside the gene matches: 11. Germline values: CDR1 MNHEY, CDR2 SMNVEV (reference sequence). This CDR3 is built from 17 residues.

The CDR3 loop reads CASSYQWTGSTDTQYF. The CDR3 region has the DNA TGCGCCAGCAGCTACCAGTGGACAGGGAGCACAGATACGCAGTATTTT. The V gene is TRBV4-3, the J gene TRBJ2-3, with 8 bases that match TRBD1. The CDR3 has 16 amino acids. Germline V gene sequence: CDR1 LGHNA, CDR2 YSLEER. V was clipped by 5 bases and J by 0 bases; unmatched bases: 7.

This sequence joins TRBV2 and TRBJ1-6; D not certain. The V gene lost 3 bases and the J gene lost 10 bases, with 13 bases spanning the gap. There are 14 residues in the CDR3. Germline CDR1 reads SNHLY; CDR2 reads FYNNEI. The CDR3 reads CASSERVEGSPLHF. The CDR3 coding sequence is TGTGCCAGCAGTGAGCGGGTTGAAGGGTCACCCCTCCACTTT.

This chain connects TRBV6-1 to TRBJ1-1, with 9 bases identical to TRBD1. With 2 bases clipped from V and 4 bases from J, the junction kept 11 bases outside the gene matches. The CDR3 contains 17 residues. CDR1 is MNHNS, CDR2 SASEGT, per germline. CDR3: CASSELGQGVVVTEAFF. The CDR3 coding sequence is TGTGCCAGCAGTGAACTGGGACAGGGAGTGGTAGTCACTGAAGCTTTCTTT.

V and J are TRBV7-3 and TRBJ2-2; 7 nucleotides line up with TRBD1. V shed 4 bases and J 7 bases; nucleotides not matched to a gene: 6. The CDR3 totals 14 residues. Germline CDR1 reads SGHTA; CDR2 reads FQGTGA. CDR3 sequence: CASSSTGIGGELFF. DNA for the CDR3: TGTGCCAGCAGCTCGACAGGGATAGGCGGGGAGCTGTTTTTT.

The chain joins TRBV11-2 to TRBJ2-7; tentative D call: TRBD2 (6 bases). From germline, CDR1 is SGHAT and CDR2 FQNNGV. The CDR3 has 15 amino acids. Trimming left V 6 bases short and J 1 base short, with 16 bases between. The CDR3 loop reads CASRQPGLKSYEQYF. The CDR3 coding sequence is TGTGCCAGCAGACAACCGGGACTTAAGTCCTACGAGCAGTACTTC.

J is TRBJ1-2 and V is TRBV6-1, with TRBD1 matching 8 bases. CDR3 length equals 14 residues. Germline values: CDR1 MNHNS, CDR2 SASEGT. The V segment lost 1 base and the J segment 3 bases; nucleotides outside the gene matches: 1. CDR3: CASSEGQGYYGYTF. CDR3 in DNA: TGTGCCAGCAGTGAAGGACAGGGGTACTATGGCTACACCTTC.

CDR3 in DNA: TGTGCCAGCAGCTTTATTCCAGGGGCTGGGGCCAACGTCCTGACTTTC. Protein sequence: CASSFIPGAGANVLTF. This chain links TRBV7-6 with TRBJ2-6; D possibly corresponds to TRBD1 (6 bases). Trimming pared 3 bases from V and 2 bases from J, leaving 11 bases between. This CDR3 region has 16 residues. The germline V gene has CDR1 SGHVS and CDR2 FNYEAQ.

This clone was picked up a small number of times. This rearrangement joins TRBV21-1 to TRBJ2-1; the table's D call, TRBD2, has no DNA check behind it. TRBV21-1 is deemed a pseudogene. This CDR3 has 21 amino acids. The CDR3 region has the DNA TGTGCCAGCAGCAAAGCGTGTCCCCTGCGGACTAGCGGGGGCCCCTACAATGAGCAGTTCTTC. Its translation is CASSKACPLRTSGGPYNEQFF.

The sample holds a few counts of this clone. The chain recombines TRBV10-3 with TRBJ2-3; TRBD1 aligns across 12 bases. The J segment lost 3 bases and the V segment lost 6 bases, leaving 10 bases of the junction unmatched. This CDR3 is 17 amino acids long. Germline CDR1 is ENHRY and CDR2 is SYGVKD. CDR3 amino acids: CAIREGTGGVLTDTQYF. The DNA of the CDR3 is TGTGCCATCAGAGAGGGGACAGGGGGCGTTTTAACAGATACGCAGTATTTT.

This clone was recorded a few times. The J gene is TRBJ1-2, the V gene TRBV19, with 10 bases that match TRBD1. Per germline, CDR1 LNHDA and CDR2 SQIVND (reference sequence). The CDR3 sequence is 14 residues long. The ends lost 5 bases at V and 4 bases at J; junction bases unmatched: 4. The DNA of the CDR3 is TGTGCCAGTAGTCCAGGACAGGGGGGCTATGGCTACACCTTC. This gives the protein CASSPGQGGYGYTF.

This sequence joins TRBV2 and TRBJ1-2; 7 nucleotides agree with TRBD1. Germline trimming cut 8 bases from V and 1 base from J; bases unmatched to any gene: 13. CDR3 length equals 16 residues. Germline CDR1 and CDR2: SNHLY and FYNNEI. CDR3 nucleotide sequence: TGTGCCAGCCGCCCGGGACAGCGCAGGGATAACTATGGCTACACCTTC. This translates into CASRPGQRRDNYGYTF.

The DNA of the CDR3 is TGTGCCAGCAGTGAAAAGACGGATGGACTTTACGAGCAGTACTTC. Its translation is CASSEKTDGLYEQYF. V is TRBV6-1 and J is TRBJ2-7; tentative D call: TRBD2 (5 bases). Deletions cut 2 bases from V and 4 bases from J, with 15 bases between. The CDR3 has 15 residues. Germline loops: CDR1 MNHNS, CDR2 SASEGT.

This sequence joins TRBV7-6 and TRBJ2-1; TRBD1 matches at 7 bases. The CDR3 covers 18 residues. Germline V gene sequence: CDR1 SGHVS, CDR2 FNYEAQ. V lost 4 bases to trimming and J lost 0 bases; unmatched junction nucleotides: 12. CDR3 in DNA: TGTGCCAGCAGCTCCTTACGAGGGGGCCCTAGCTCCTACAATGAGCAGTTCTTC. It yields the protein CASSSLRGGPSSYNEQFF.

The chain has TRBV9 and TRBJ2-5; D gene unclear. Germline V gene data show CDR1 as SGDLS and CDR2 as YYNGEE. Trimming pared 4 bases from V and 0 bases from J, leaving 16 bases between. This CDR3 is built from 16 residues. CDR3 residues: CASSRAPLTNQETQYF. The CDR3 coding sequence is TGTGCCAGCAGCCGAGCCCCGTTAACGAACCAAGAGACCCAGTACTTC.

The rearrangement joins TRBV7-2 to TRBJ1-6; D is ambiguous. Germline assignment: CDR1 SGHTA and CDR2 FQGNSA. V was cut by 4 bases and J by 0 bases, with 10 bases left in between. The length of the CDR3 is 16 residues. CDR3 sequence (DNA): TGTGCCAGCAGCTCCGGACTGAGCTCCTATAATTCACCCCTCCACTTT. It codes for CASSSGLSSYNSPLHF.

The chain has TRBV6-5 and TRBJ2-1; 9 bases are a match to TRBD2. V shed 2 bases, J shed 7 bases, and the junction held 3 bases outside the gene matches. The V gene's germline CDR1 is MNHEY and CDR2 SVGAGI. This CDR3 has 14 residues. DNA for the CDR3: TGTGCCAGCAGTTACCCGGGACTAGCAAATGAGCAGTTCTTC. Translating gives CASSYPGLANEQFF.

This sequence joins TRBV7-2 and TRBJ1-1; D ambiguous. CDR1 is SGHTA and CDR2 is FQGNSA in the germline V gene. V lost 3 bases, J lost 4 bases, and 6 bases lay in between. This CDR3 spans 12 amino acids. CDR3 in amino acids: CASSFLGTEAFF. For the CDR3, the DNA is TGTGCCAGCAGCTTTCTCGGCACTGAAGCTTTCTTT.

The CDR3 here is CASSLGGSSYEQYF. DNA of the CDR3: TGTGCCAGCAGCTTGGGGGGTAGCTCCTACGAGCAGTACTTC. V gene TRBV11-3 combines with J gene TRBJ2-7, with D possibly being TRBD2 (6 bases). Deletions cut 3 bases from V and 0 bases from J, with 9 bases between. Germline V lookup: CDR1 SGHNT, CDR2 YENEEA. This CDR3 region has 14 residues. Using reference TRBV11-3 and TRBJ2-7 for the parts outside the CDR3, the full variable domain is EAGVVQSPRYKIIEKKQPVAFWCNPISGHNTLYWYLQNLGQGPELLIRYENEEAVDDSQLPKDRFSAERLKGVDSTLKIQPAELGDSAVYLCASSLGGSSYEQYFGPGTRLTVT.

The J gene is TRBJ1-3, the V gene TRBV25-1, with D maybe TRBD1 (6 bases). With 5 bases removed from V and 3 bases from J, the gap between germline ends came to 14 bases. The CDR3 length is 15 residues. Germline CDR1 MGHDK, CDR2 SYGVNS. CDR3 protein: CASSRLGASGNTIYF. In DNA form, the CDR3 reads TGTGCCAGCAGTCGGTTGGGGGCAAGTGGAAACACCATATATTTT.

The V and J genes are TRBV27 and TRBJ2-7, with a tentative D call TRBD2 (5 bases). The CDR3 covers 14 residues. CDR1 is MNHEY, CDR2 SMNVEV, per germline (reference sequence). Trimming removed 2 bases from V and 3 bases from J, with 11 bases in between. The CDR3 DNA follows: TGTGCCAGCAGTTTAGGCGCGGGCCGCTACGAGCAGTACTTC. It encodes CASSLGAGRYEQYF.

This clone was counted once. The chain uses TRBV25-1 and TRBJ1-5; D is undetermined. Trimming left V 3 bases short and J 2 bases short, with 14 bases between. The CDR3 contains 16 residues. Germline loops: CDR1 MGHDK, CDR2 SYGVNS. The CDR3, as DNA: TGTGCCAGCAGTGACGCGGGAATCACTGGCAATCAGCCCCAGCATTTT. It translates to CASSDAGITGNQPQHF.

This sequence joins TRBV9 and TRBJ2-1; 7 positions match TRBD2. Germline CDR1 is SGDLS and CDR2 is YYNGEE. The CDR3 extends over 16 amino acids. Trimming took 0 bases from V and 0 from J; bases not matched to a gene: 3. The CDR3: CASSVDQRGSYNEQFF. As DNA, the CDR3 is TGTGCCAGCAGCGTAGATCAGCGGGGCTCCTACAATGAGCAGTTCTTC.

CDR3 in DNA: TGTGCCAGCAGGTCGGACCTTGGCGGGCGCGGAACTGAAGCTTTCTTT. Amino acid sequence: CASRSDLGGRGTEAFF. This rearrangement joins TRBV5-4 to TRBJ1-1; D not resolved. This CDR3 region has 16 residues. The germline CDR1 and CDR2 sequences are SGHNT and YYREEE (reference sequence). Trimming removed 5 bases from V and 5 bases from J, with 22 bases in between.

V and J are TRBV27 and TRBJ2-3, with D possibly being TRBD2 (6 bases). V was cut by 0 bases and J by 0 bases, with 10 bases left in between. The CDR3 contains 16 residues. The germline V gene encodes CDR1 MNHEY and CDR2 SMNVEV (reference sequence). The CDR3 bases are TGTGCCAGCAGTTTATCGATAGGAGGGAGCACAGATACGCAGTATTTT. It codes for CASSLSIGGSTDTQYF.

The V and J genes are TRBV7-8 and TRBJ2-3; TRBD1 matches at 9 bases. V lost 6 bases to trimming and J lost 5 bases; unmatched junction nucleotides: 9. The CDR3 runs to 15 residues. Germline V lookup: CDR1 SGHVS, CDR2 FQNEAQ. Here the CDR3 reads CASRSDTGGLDTQYF. For the CDR3, the DNA is TGTGCCAGCAGATCCGATACAGGGGGCCTAGATACGCAGTATTTT.

The chain employs TRBV28 and TRBJ1-1, with TRBD1 matching over 8 bases. The V and J ends lost 3 bases and 8 bases, in that order; junction bases with no gene match: 8. Germline-derived CDR1 and CDR2 are MDHEN and SYDVKM. This CDR3 contains 14 residues. The CDR3 is CASSLPGGTREAFF. The CDR3 nucleotides are TGTGCCAGCAGTTTGCCAGGGGGCACCAGGGAAGCTTTCTTT. The full variable domain, in which reference TRBV28 and TRBJ1-1 provide the parts outside the CDR3, is DVKVTQSSRYLVKRTGEKVFLECVQDMDHENMFWYRQDPGLGLRLIYFSYDVKMKEKGDIPEGYSVSREKKERFSLILESASTNQTSMYLCASSLPGGTREAFFGQGTRLTVV.

CDR3: CASRVPGGSPLHF. CDR3 DNA: TGCGCCAGCAGGGTACCGGGGGGTTCACCCCTCCACTTT. The chain employs TRBV5-1 and TRBJ1-6, with a possible D match to TRBD1 (5 bases). There are 13 residues in the CDR3. V was pared by 5 bases and J by 9 bases, with 12 bases between. CDR1 and CDR2 (germline): SGHRS, YFSETQ. Based on the CDR3 plus reference TRBV5-1 and TRBJ1-6, the full variable domain is KAGVTQTPRYLIKTRGQQVTLSCSPISGHRSVSWYQQTPGQGLQFLFEYFSETQRNKGNFPGRFSGRQFSNSRSEMNVSTLELGDSALYLCASRVPGGSPLHFGNGTRLTVT.

CDR3 in amino acids: CASSISRLPTARYEQYF. The CDR3 nucleotides are TGTGCCAGCAGCATATCTAGACTCCCAACGGCTCGTTACGAGCAGTACTTC. This chain links TRBV5-6 with TRBJ2-7; D is unresolved. V was cut by 4 bases and J by 4 bases, with 24 bases left in between. Germline-derived CDR1 and CDR2 are SGHDT and YYEEEE. The CDR3 extends over 17 amino acids.